These T cell receptor beta chains were read from a single sample in a study of spatial heterogeneity in lung cancer. Each CDR3 protein is one row after TCRdb ran MiXCR on the 5' RACE reads. The table records about 120,000 distinct CDR3 sequences, roughly an eighth of them present only once. The sample in question was PBMCs, obtained at follow-up. The receptors here all came from a male donor with early-stage non-small cell lung cancer. Both conserved end residues are part of each CDR3. The D gene is left open where the match is weak. Clone size is given for some rows only: seen once, a few or many times, or a class if the clone is expanded.

J gene,D gene,clone size,V gene,CDR3 protein,CDR3 DNA
TRBJ2-1,NA,many,TRBV29-1,CSVAPYNEQFF,TGCAGCGTTGCGCCGTACAATGAGCAGTTCTTC
TRBJ2-3,NA,NA,TRBV30,CAWSGGDTQYF,TGTGCCTGGAGCGGGGGAGATACGCAGTATTTT
TRBJ2-1,NA,NA,TRBV6-2/TRBV6-3,CASSFDRSSYNEQFF,TGTGCCAGCAGTTTTGACAGATCATCCTACAATGAGCAGTTCTTC
TRBJ2-7,NA,many,TRBV28,CASSEAILSYEQYF,TGTGCCAGCAGTGAAGCAATACTCTCCTACGAGCAGTACTTC
TRBJ2-1,TRBD1,few,TRBV7-2,CASSSLAGGSHNEQFF,TGTGCCAGCAGCTCCCTCGCAGGGGGCTCCCACAATGAGCAGTTCTTC
TRBJ2-5,NA,many,TRBV25-1,CASSDLGGAETQYF,TGTGCCAGCAGTGATCTGGGGGGCGCAGAGACCCAGTACTTC
TRBJ1-1,NA,NA,TRBV5-1,CASSSAGENTEAFF,TGCGCCAGCAGCTCCGCAGGAGAGAACACTGAAGCTTTCTTT
TRBJ2-7,NA,NA,TRBV11-2,CASSMTNSYEQYF,TGTGCCAGCAGTATGACAAACTCCTACGAGCAGTACTTC
TRBJ2-5,NA,few,TRBV11-1,CASSLGRGEETQYF,TGTGCCAGCAGCTTAGGACGGGGCGAAGAGACCCAGTACTTC
TRBJ2-3,NA,few,TRBV5-1,CASRQVSGPGDTQYF,TGCGCCAGCAGGCAAGTTTCCGGCCCCGGGGATACGCAGTATTTT
TRBJ1-1,NA,few,TRBV15,CATSREKGYAFF,TGTGCCACCAGCAGAGAAAAAGGGTACGCTTTCTTT
TRBJ2-1,NA,NA,TRBV24-1,CATSDSDQNVNEQFF,TGTGCCACCAGTGATAGTGACCAAAATGTTAATGAGCAGTTCTTC
TRBJ2-2,NA,NA,TRBV24-1,CATSDSRDFGTGELFF,TGTGCCACCAGTGATTCTAGGGACTTTGGTACCGGGGAGCTGTTTTTT
TRBJ2-3,TRBD2,NA,TRBV4-2,CASSQGDSGGALGDTQYF,TGTGCCAGCAGCCAAGGAGATAGCGGGGGGGCATTAGGAGATACGCAGTATTTT
TRBJ2-3,NA,NA,TRBV7-9,CASSLNGGESFGTQYF,TGTGCCAGCAGCTTAAACGGGGGAGAGTCATTTGGTACGCAGTATTTT
TRBJ1-4,NA,many,TRBV20-1,CSAETPFMGSEKLFF,TGCAGTGCTGAGACGCCGTTTATGGGAAGCGAAAAACTGTTTTTT
TRBJ1-1,NA,few,TRBV10-3,CAISRTTGAEAFF,TGTGCCATCAGCCGGACGACAGGTGCAGAAGCTTTCTTT
TRBJ1-1,NA,many,TRBV29-1,CSVGPRENTEAFF,TGCAGCGTTGGGCCCCGCGAGAACACTGAAGCTTTCTTT
TRBJ1-2,TRBD1,few,TRBV20-1,CSASTGTGYTF,TGCAGTGCATCGACAGGGACTGGCTACACCTTC
TRBJ1-1,NA,NA,TRBV24-1,CATSREPNTEAFF,TGTGCCACCAGTAGGGAACCGAACACTGAAGCTTTCTTT
TRBJ1-5,TRBD1,NA,TRBV19,CASSMGAGGSQPQHF,TGTGCCAGTAGTATGGGGGCAGGGGGAAGCCAGCCCCAGCATTTT
TRBJ2-6,NA,few,TRBV23-1,CASSPRGPGANVLTF,TGCGCCAGCAGTCCCAGAGGCCCTGGGGCCAACGTCCTGACTTTC
TRBJ2-3,TRBD1,few,TRBV20-1,CSAEGDRGADTQYF,TGCAGTGCTGAGGGGGACAGGGGTGCAGATACGCAGTATTTT
TRBJ1-2,NA,few,TRBV5-1,CASSLRSGEDGYTF,TGCGCCAGCAGCTTGCGATCGGGGGAGGATGGCTACACCTTC
TRBJ2-1,TRBD2,few,TRBV7-9,CASRTAGGMRNEQFF,TGTGCCAGCAGAACAGCGGGGGGAATGCGGAATGAGCAGTTCTTC
TRBJ1-2,TRBD1,NA,TRBV20-1,CSARENTQGVNGYTF,TGCAGTGCTAGAGAAAATACTCAGGGGGTCAATGGCTACACCTTC
TRBJ1-4,TRBD1,many,TRBV27,CASRTGGGEKLFF,TGTGCCAGCAGAACAGGGGGCGGTGAAAAACTGTTTTTT
TRBJ1-1,TRBD1,many,TRBV10-3,CAISEPRQGNHEAFF,TGTGCCATCAGTGAGCCCCGACAGGGAAATCATGAAGCTTTCTTT
TRBJ2-5,NA,NA,TRBV11-2,CASSAQGTLQETQYF,TGTGCCAGCAGCGCCCAAGGGACACTACAAGAGACCCAGTACTTC
TRBJ2-7,NA,many,TRBV28,CASTTGSSYEQYF,TGTGCCAGCACGACGGGGAGCTCCTACGAGCAGTACTTC
TRBJ1-2,TRBD1,few,TRBV12-3/TRBV12-4,CASSPDRGRHGYTF,TGTGCCAGCAGTCCGGACAGGGGGAGGCATGGCTACACCTTC
TRBJ2-2,NA,few,TRBV10-1,CASSESRPYTGELFF,TGCGCCAGCAGTGAGTCACGACCTTACACCGGGGAGCTGTTTTTT
TRBJ1-3,NA,many,TRBV18,CASSTSDGISGNTIYF,TGTGCCAGCTCCACGAGTGATGGGATCTCTGGAAACACCATATATTTT
TRBJ2-3,NA,few,TRBV7-2,CASSSYTDTQYF,TGTGCCAGCAGCTCTTACACAGATACGCAGTATTTT
TRBJ1-1,TRBD1,few,TRBV18,CASSQQGTEAFF,TGTGCCAGCTCACAACAGGGGACTGAAGCTTTCTTT
TRBJ1-6,NA,few,TRBV5-1,CASTTSGQTNSPLHF,TGCGCCAGTACTACCTCAGGACAGACGAATTCACCCCTCCACTTT
TRBJ2-7,TRBD1,medium-sized,TRBV29-1,CSVARDRPYEQYF,TGCAGCGTTGCCCGGGACAGACCCTACGAGCAGTACTTC
TRBJ2-1,NA,few,TRBV15,CATSRPRAGPYNEQFF,TGTGCCACCAGCAGACCTCGCGCGGGCCCTTACAATGAGCAGTTCTTC
TRBJ1-5,TRBD1,NA,TRBV20-1,CSARRQGGNQPQHF,TGCAGTGCTAGAAGGCAGGGGGGCAATCAGCCCCAGCATTTT
TRBJ1-5,TRBD1,NA,TRBV20-1,CSATNPGTGGYSNQPQHF,TGCAGTGCAACTAATCCCGGGACAGGGGGCTATAGCAATCAGCCCCAGCATTTT
TRBJ2-7,NA,many,TRBV10-1,CASSGTDYEQYF,TGCGCCAGCAGTGGGACAGACTACGAGCAGTACTTC
TRBJ2-6,NA,NA,TRBV7-9,CASSLWTSILFSGANVLTF,TGTGCCAGCAGCTTATGGACATCCATTTTGTTCTCCGGGGCCAACGTCCTGACTTTC